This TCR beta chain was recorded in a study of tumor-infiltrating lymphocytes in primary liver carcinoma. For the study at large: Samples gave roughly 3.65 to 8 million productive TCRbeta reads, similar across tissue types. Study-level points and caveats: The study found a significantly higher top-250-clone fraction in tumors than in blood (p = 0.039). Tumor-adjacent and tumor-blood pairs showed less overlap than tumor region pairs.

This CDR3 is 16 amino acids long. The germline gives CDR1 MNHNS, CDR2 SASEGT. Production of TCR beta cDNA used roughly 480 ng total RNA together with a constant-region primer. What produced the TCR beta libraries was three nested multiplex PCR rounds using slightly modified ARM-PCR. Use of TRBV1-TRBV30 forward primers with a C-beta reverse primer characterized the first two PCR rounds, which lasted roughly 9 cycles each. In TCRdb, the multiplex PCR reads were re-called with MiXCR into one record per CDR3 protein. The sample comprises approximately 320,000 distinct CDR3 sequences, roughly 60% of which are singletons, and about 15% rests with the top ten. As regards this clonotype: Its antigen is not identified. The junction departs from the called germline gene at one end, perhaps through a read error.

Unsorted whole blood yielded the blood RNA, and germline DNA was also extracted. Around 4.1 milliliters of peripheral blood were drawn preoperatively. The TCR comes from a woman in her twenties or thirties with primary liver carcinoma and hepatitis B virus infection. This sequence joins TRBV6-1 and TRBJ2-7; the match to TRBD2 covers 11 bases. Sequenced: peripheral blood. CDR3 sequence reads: CVSSESMGLAVYEQYF. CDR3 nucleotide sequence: TGTGTCAGCAGCGAATCAATGGGACTAGCGGTATACGAGCAGTACTTC.